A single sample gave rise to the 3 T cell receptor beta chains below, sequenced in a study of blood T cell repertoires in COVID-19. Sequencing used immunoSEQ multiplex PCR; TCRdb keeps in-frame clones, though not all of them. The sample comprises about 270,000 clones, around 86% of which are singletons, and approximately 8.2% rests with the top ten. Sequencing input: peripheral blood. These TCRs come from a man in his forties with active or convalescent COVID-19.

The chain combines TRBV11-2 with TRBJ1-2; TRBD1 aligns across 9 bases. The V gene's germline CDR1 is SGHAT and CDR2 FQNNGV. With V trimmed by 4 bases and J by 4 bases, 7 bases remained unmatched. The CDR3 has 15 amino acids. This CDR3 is CASSYSSGQGYGYTF. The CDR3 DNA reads TGTGCCAGCAGCTACTCCTCGGGACAGGGCTATGGCTACACCTTC.

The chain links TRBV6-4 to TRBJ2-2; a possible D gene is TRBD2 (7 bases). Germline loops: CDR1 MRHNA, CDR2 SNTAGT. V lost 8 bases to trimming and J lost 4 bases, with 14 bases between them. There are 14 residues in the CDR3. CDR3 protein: CASSEGGATGELFF. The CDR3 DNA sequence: TGTGCCAGCTCCGAAGGGGGGGCCACCGGGGAGCTGTTTTTT.

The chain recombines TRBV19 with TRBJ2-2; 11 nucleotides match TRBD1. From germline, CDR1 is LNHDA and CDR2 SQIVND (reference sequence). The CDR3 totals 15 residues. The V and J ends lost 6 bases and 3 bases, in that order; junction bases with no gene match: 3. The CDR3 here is CASRDRGRDTGELFF. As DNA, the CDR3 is TGTGCCAGTAGGGACAGGGGGCGGGACACCGGGGAGCTGTTTTTT. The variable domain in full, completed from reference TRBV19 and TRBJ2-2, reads DGGITQSPKYLFRKEGQNVTLSCEQNLNHDAMYWYRQDPGQGLRLIYYSQIVNDFQKGDIAEGYSVSREKKESFPLTVTSAQKNPTAFYLCASRDRGRDTGELFFGEGSRLTVL.